This T cell receptor (beta chain) was profiled in a study of CD8+ T cells in alopecia areata. The CDR3 is made up of 14 amino acids. V lost 5 bases and J 0 bases, leaving 10 bases between the germline ends. CDR1 and CDR2 (germline): SGHTA, FQGNSA. Reverse transcribed after extraction, RNA yielded cDNA as the sequencing template. Profiled with immunoSEQ multiplex PCR; TCRdb holds only in-frame clones, not every one. The sample has more than 95,000 clones; roughly two fifths are singletons. The specimen was CD4+ T cells sorted from blood. This receptor was taken from a human donor with alopecia areata. The V call is TRBV7-2, the J call TRBJ1-2; D gene unclear. CDR3 DNA sequence: TGTGCCAGCAGCCCAGGACCAGCTAACTATGGCTACACCTTC. Protein: CASSPGPANYGYTF.